This T cell receptor beta chain was observed in a study of Tregs in tolerant kidney transplant recipients. This table comes from immunoSEQ multiplex PCR, and its TCRdb copy is limited to in-frame clones, with some not included. Here the sample spans 60,000 or so clones, approximately 85% being singletons. V dropped 3 bases and J dropped 4 bases, with 0 bases sitting between them. This CDR3 has 9 residues. The V gene's germline CDR1 is DFQATT and CDR2 SNEGSKA (reference sequence). The clonotype comes from a human donor who received a combined kidney and bone marrow transplant. The chain joins TRBV20-1 to TRBJ1-1; D unresolved. Specimen: Tregs from blood, collected before the transplant. CDR3 protein: CSASTEAFF. Written as DNA, the CDR3 is TGCAGTGCTAGCACTGAAGCTTTCTTT.